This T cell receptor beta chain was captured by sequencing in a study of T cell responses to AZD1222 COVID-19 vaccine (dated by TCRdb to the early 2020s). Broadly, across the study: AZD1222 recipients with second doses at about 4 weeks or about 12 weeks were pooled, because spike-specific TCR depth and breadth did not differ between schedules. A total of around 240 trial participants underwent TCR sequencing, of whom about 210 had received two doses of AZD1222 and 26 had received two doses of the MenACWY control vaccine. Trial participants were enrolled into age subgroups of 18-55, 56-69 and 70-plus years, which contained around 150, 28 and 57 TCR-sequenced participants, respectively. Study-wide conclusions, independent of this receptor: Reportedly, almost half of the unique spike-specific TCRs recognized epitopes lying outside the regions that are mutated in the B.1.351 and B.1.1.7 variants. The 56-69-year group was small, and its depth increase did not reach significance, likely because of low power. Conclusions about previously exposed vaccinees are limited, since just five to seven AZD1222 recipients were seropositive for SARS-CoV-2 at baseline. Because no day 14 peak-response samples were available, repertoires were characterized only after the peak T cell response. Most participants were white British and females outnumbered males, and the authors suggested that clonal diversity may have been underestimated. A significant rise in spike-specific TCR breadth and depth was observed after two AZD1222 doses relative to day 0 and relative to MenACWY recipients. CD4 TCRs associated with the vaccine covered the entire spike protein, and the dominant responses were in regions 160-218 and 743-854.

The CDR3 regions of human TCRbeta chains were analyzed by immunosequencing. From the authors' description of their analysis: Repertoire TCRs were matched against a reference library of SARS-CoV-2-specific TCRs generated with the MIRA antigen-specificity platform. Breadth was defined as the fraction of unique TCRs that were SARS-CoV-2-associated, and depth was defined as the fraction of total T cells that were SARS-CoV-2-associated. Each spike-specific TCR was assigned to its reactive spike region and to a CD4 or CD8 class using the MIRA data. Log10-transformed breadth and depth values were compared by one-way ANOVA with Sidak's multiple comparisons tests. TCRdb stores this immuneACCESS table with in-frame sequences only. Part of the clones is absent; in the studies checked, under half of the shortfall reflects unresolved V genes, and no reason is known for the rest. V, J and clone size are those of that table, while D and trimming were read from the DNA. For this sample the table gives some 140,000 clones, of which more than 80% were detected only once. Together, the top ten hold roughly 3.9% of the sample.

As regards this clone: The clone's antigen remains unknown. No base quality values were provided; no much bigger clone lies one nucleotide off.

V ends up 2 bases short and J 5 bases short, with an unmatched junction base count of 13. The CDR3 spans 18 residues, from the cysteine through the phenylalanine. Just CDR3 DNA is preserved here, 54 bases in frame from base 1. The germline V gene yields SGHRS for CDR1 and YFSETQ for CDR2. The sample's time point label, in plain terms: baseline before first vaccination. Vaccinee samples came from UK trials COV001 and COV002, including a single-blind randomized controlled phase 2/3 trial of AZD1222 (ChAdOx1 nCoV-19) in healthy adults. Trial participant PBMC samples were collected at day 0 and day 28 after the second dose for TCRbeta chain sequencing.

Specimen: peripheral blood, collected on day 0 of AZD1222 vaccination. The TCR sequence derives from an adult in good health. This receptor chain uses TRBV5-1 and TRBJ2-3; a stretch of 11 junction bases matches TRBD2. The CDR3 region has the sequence CASSLGTLSGGAKDTQYF. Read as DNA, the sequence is TGCGCCAGCAGCTTAGGGACCCTTAGCGGGGGGGCAAAAGATACGCAGTATTTT.